This T cell receptor (beta chain) was captured by sequencing in a study of blood T cell repertoires in COVID-19. The overall study: The United States, Italy and Spain supplied acute and convalescent COVID-19 samples. Nucleic acid was either cDNA or gDNA, and it came from T cells, B-cell-depleted T cells, or PBMCs.

Under the authors' procedure: Amplification with reference gene primers provided the estimates of nucleated cell counts. This table comes from immunoSEQ multiplex PCR, and its TCRdb copy is limited to in-frame clones, with some not included. V and J calls and clone size are as listed in that table; D and trimming were resolved from the DNA. The sample has about 300,000 clones, approximately 84% seen once. Sequenced: peripheral blood. The clonotype originates from a human donor with COVID-19, enrolled during active disease. The donor label of this sample is uncertain.

CDR3 residues: CAWSILGGGTQYF. In DNA form, the CDR3 reads TGTGCCTGGAGTATTTTAGGGGGGGGGACCCAGTACTTC. This rearrangement joins TRBV30 to TRBJ2-5; D is possibly TRBD2 (7 bases). The CDR3 extends over 13 amino acids. In germline, CDR1 is GTSNPN, CDR2 SVGIG (reference sequence). Trimming stripped 2 bases from V and 7 bases from J, with 14 bases between.